Described below is a single TCR beta chain sequence and its context. This clone was seen a few times. No antigen is known for it. The sample holds no much larger clone one base away, and base qualities are not on file. Explained via the paper, the time point label denotes: baseline before first vaccination. Vaccinee samples were obtained from the UK trials COV001 and COV002, which included a single-blind randomized controlled phase 2/3 trial of AZD1222 (ChAdOx1 nCoV-19) in healthy adults. For TCRbeta chain sequencing, PBMC samples from trial participants were taken at day 0 and at day 28 after the second dose. The CDR3 regions of human TCRbeta chains were subjected to immunosequencing. The study's own analysis went as follows. TCRs in the repertoires were matched against a reference library of SARS-CoV-2-specific TCRs that had been generated with the MIRA antigen-specificity platform. Breadth meant the fraction of unique TCRs that were SARS-CoV-2-associated, whereas depth meant the fraction of total T cells that were SARS-CoV-2-associated. Using the MIRA data, each spike-specific TCR was mapped to the spike region that the TCR reacts to and placed in a CD4 or CD8 class. Log10-transformed breadth and depth values were compared by one-way ANOVA with Sidak's multiple comparisons tests. TCRdb limited this immuneACCESS table to in-frame rearrangements with V and J called. A share of clones is missing; checked studies link under half to unresolved V genes, and the rest is unexplained. V, J and clone size are taken as reported in that table, and D and trimming were inferred from the DNA itself. This sample has more than 85,000 clones in its table, and roughly 85% of those were observed once. Of the sample, less than 3.5% falls within the top ten clones.

The sample comes from a study of T cell responses to AZD1222 COVID-19 vaccine (dated by TCRdb to 2020 to 2022). Context from the whole study: AZD1222 recipients whose second dose came at about 4 weeks and those whose second dose came at about 12 weeks were combined into one group, since spike-specific TCR depth and breadth did not differ between the two schedules. TCR sequencing was performed for 230 to 250 trial participants, of whom around 210 were given two doses of AZD1222 and approximately 26 were given two doses of MenACWY control vaccine. Enrollment into the trials was organized by age into subgroups of 18-55, 56-69 and 70-plus years, and those subgroups contained about 160, 30 and 59 TCR-sequenced participants, respectively.

Broader findings and caveats from the paper: Conclusions about previously exposed vaccinees are limited because only six or seven AZD1222 recipients were SARS-CoV-2 seropositive at baseline. Most participants were white British and females outnumbered males, and the authors suggested that clonal diversity may have been underestimated. The 56-69-year group was small, and its depth increase did not reach significance, likely because of low power. A significant rise in spike-specific TCR breadth and depth was observed after two AZD1222 doses relative to day 0 and relative to MenACWY recipients. No day 14 peak-response samples were available, so repertoires were characterized only after the peak T cell response. Vaccine-associated CD4 TCRs spanned the whole spike protein, with dominant responses in regions 160-218 and 743-854. Reportedly, close to half of the unique spike-specific TCRs recognized epitopes lying outside the regions that are mutated in the B.1.351 and B.1.1.7 variants.

The cysteine opens and the phenylalanine closes a CDR3 of 14 amino acids. Only CDR3 DNA remains: 42 bases, in frame from the first base. CDR1 is given as KGHSH and CDR2 as LQKENI, both from the germline V gene. The trim is 3 bases for V and 4 bases for J, with a gap of 9 bases between the germline ends. This clonotype was sampled from an adult in good health. The sample here was peripheral blood, taken on day 0 of AZD1222 vaccination. The rearrangement joined TRBV18 to TRBJ2-2; no D gene call is confident. The nucleotide sequence reads as follows: TGTGCCAGCTCACCTCTTGAAGCCACCGGGGAGCTGTTTTTT. Its translation is CASSPLEATGELFF.